This TCR beta chain was observed in a study of cytomegalovirus exposure and HLA in healthy donors. Whole-study results and caveats: The study put about 180 TCR beta chains on its list as cytomegalovirus-associated. In a later analysis, TCR beta V- and J-gene trimming was associated with a missense DCLRE1C variant.

With 60 Vbeta and 13 Jbeta primers, the PCR was carried out. Measured with immunoSEQ multiplex PCR; TCRdb has only the in-frame clones, and not every one. Among 150,000 to 200,000 clones listed, roughly 85% were seen once. In regard to this clone: The antigen is unknown.

Per germline, CDR1 MNHEY and CDR2 SMNVEV (reference sequence). The V end lost 7 bases, the J end lost 1 base, and 23 bases lay between the germline ends. This CDR3 contains 17 residues. The genes are TRBV27 and TRBJ2-7, with D perhaps TRBD1 (5 bases). The sample consisted of PBMCs. The clonotype was recovered from a woman aged 50 to 60 in good health and CMV-seropositive. The CDR3 loop is CASTPDRRSRRSYEQYF. The CDR3 nucleotides are TGTGCCAGCACTCCCGACAGACGAAGTCGCCGGTCCTACGAGCAGTACTTC.